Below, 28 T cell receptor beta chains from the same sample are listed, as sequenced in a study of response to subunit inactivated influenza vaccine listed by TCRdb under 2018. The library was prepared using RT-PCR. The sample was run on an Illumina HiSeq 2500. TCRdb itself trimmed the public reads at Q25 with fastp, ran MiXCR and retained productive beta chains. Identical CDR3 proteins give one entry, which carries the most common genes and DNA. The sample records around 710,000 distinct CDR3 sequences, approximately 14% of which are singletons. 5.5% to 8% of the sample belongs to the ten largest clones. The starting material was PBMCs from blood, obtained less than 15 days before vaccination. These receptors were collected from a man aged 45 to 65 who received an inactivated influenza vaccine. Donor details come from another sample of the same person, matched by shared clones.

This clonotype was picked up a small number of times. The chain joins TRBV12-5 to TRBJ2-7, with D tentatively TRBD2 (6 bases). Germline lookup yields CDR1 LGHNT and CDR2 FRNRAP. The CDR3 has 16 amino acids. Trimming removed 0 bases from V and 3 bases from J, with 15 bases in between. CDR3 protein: CASGLVTGGEIYEQYF. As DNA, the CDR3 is TGTGCTAGTGGTTTGGTCACCGGGGGTGAGATCTACGAGCAGTACTTC.

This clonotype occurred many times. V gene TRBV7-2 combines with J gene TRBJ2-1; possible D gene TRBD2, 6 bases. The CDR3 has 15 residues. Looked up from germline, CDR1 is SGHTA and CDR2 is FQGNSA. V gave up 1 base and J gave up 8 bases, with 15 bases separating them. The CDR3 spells CASSLGDGGLYEQFF. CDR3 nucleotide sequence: TGTGCCAGCAGCTTAGGGGACGGGGGTTTATATGAGCAGTTCTTC.

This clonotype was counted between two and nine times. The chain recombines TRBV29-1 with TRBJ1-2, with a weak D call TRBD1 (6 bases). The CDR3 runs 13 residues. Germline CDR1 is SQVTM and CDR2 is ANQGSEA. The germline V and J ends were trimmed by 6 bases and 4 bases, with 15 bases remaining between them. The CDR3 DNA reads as TGCAGCGTCGCGGGACAAGGGAGCTATGGCTACACCTTC. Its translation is CSVAGQGSYGYTF.

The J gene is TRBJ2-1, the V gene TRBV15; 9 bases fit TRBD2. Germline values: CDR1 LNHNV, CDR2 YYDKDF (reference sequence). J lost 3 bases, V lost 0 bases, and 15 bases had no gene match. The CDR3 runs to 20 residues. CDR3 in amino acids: CATSRDNGARLAGIYNEQFF. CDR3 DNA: TGTGCCACCAGCAGAGATAATGGGGCGAGGCTAGCGGGGATCTACAATGAGCAGTTCTTC.

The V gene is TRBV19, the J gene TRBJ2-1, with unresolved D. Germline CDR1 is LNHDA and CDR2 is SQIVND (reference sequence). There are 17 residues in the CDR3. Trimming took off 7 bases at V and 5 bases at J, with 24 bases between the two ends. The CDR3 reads CASTPQVVKGKNNEQFF. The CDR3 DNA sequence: TGTGCCAGTACCCCCCAAGTGGTGAAGGGAAAGAACAATGAGCAGTTCTTC.

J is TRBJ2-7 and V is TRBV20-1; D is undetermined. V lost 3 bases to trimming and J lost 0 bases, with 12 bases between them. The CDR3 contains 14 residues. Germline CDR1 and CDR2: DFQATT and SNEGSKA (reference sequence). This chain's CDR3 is CSASRQVISYEQYF. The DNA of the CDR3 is TGCAGTGCTAGCAGGCAGGTCATCTCCTACGAGCAGTACTTC.

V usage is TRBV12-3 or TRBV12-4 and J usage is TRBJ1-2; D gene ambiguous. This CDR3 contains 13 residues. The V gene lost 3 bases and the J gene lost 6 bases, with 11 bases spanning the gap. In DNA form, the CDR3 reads TGTGCCAGCAGTTTGGGGAGTCGGGATGGCTACACCTTC. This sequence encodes CASSLGSRDGYTF.

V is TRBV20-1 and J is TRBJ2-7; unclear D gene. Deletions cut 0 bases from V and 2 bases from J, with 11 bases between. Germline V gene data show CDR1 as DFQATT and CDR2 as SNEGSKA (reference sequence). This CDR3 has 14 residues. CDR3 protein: CSARDRRFPYEQYF. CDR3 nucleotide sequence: TGCAGTGCTAGAGATCGTAGGTTCCCCTACGAGCAGTACTTC.

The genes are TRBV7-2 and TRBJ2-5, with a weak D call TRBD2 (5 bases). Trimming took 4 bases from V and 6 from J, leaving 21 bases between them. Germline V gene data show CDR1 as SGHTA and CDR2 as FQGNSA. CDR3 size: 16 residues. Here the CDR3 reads CASSSALAPAGQTQYF. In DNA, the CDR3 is TGTGCCAGCAGCTCCGCTCTGGCCCCCGCGGGTCAGACCCAGTACTTC.

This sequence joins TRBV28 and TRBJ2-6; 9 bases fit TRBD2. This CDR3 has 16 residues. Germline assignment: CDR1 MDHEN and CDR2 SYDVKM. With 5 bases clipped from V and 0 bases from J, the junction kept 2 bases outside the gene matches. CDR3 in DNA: TGTGCCAGCAGTGGCGGGGGGGCCTCTGGGGCCAACGTCCTGACTTTC. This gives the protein CASSGGGASGANVLTF. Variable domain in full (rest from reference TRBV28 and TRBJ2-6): DVKVTQSSRYLVKRTGEKVFLECVQDMDHENMFWYRQDPGLGLRLIYFSYDVKMKEKGDIPEGYSVSREKKERFSLILESASTNQTSMYLCASSGGGASGANVLTFGAGSRLTVL.

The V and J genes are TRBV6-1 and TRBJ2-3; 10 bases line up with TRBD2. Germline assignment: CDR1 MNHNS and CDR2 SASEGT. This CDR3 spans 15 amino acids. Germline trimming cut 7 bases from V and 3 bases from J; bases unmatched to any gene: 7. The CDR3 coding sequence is TGTGCCAGCACAGAGCGGGGGGGATCGACAGATACGCAGTATTTT. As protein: CASTERGGSTDTQYF.

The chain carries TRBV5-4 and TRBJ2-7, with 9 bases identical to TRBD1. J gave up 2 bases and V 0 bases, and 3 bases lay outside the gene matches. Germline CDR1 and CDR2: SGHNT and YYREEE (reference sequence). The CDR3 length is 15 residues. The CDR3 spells CASSLEGTGPYEQYF. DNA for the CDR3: TGTGCCAGCAGCTTGGAAGGGACAGGGCCCTACGAGCAGTACTTC.

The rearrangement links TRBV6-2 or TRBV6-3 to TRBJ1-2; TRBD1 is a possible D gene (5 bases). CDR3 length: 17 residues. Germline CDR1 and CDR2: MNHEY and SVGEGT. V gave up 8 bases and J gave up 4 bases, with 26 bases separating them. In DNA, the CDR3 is TGTGCCAGCTTCACCCAGGGTTCGGAACGGCTAATCTATGGCTACACCTTC. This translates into CASFTQGSERLIYGYTF.

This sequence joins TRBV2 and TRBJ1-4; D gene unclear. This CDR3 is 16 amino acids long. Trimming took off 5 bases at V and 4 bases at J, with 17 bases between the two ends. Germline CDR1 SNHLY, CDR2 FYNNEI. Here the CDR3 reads CASSPGRNPINEKLFF. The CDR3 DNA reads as TGTGCCAGCAGTCCTGGACGTAACCCCATTAATGAAAAACTGTTTTTT.

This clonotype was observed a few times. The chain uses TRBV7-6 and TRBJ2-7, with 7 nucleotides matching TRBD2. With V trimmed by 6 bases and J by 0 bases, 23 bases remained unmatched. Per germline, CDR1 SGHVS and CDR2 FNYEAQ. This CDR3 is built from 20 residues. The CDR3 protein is CASRPLSNSGGRASSYEQYF. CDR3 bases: TGTGCCAGCAGACCACTTTCTAACTCCGGGGGGAGGGCCAGCTCCTACGAGCAGTACTTC.

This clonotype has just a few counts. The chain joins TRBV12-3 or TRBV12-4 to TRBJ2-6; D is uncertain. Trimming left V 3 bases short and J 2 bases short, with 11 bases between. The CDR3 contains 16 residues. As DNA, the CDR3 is TGTGCCAGCAGTTTTTACGTTTTCCCTGGGGCCAACGTCCTGACTTTC. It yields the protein CASSFYVFPGANVLTF.

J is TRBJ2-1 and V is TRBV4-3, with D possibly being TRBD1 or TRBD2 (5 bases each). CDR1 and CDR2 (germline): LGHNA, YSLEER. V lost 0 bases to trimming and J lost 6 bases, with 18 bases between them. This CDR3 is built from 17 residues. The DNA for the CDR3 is TGCGCCAGCAGCCAAGATCCGTCCGGGGTGGGGCCCAATGAGCAGTTCTTC. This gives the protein CASSQDPSGVGPNEQFF.

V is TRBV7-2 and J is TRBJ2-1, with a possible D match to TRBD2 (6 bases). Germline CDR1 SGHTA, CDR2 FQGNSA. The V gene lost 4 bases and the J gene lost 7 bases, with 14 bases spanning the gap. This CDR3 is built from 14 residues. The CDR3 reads CASSSPPRGNEQFF. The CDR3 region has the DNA TGTGCCAGCAGCTCGCCGCCACGGGGGAATGAGCAGTTCTTC.

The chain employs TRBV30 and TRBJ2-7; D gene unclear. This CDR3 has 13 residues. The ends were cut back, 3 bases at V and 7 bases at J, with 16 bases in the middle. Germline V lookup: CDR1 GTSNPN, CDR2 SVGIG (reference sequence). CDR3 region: CAWRQEDLGEQYF. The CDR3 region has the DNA TGTGCCTGGAGGCAAGAGGATCTAGGGGAGCAGTACTTC.

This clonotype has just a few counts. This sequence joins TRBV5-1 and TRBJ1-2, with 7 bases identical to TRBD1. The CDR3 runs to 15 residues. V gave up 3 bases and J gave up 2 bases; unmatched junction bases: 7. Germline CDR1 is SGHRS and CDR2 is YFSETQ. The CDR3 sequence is CASSSAGGRNYGYTF. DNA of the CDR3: TGCGCCAGCAGCTCGGCAGGGGGGAGGAACTATGGCTACACCTTC.

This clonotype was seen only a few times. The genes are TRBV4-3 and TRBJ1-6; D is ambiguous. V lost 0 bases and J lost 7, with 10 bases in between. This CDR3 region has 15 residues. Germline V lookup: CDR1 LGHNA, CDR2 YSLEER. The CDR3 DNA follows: TGCGCCAGCAGCCAAGAACGGAGCCAGAATTCACCCCTCCACTTT. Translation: CASSQERSQNSPLHF.

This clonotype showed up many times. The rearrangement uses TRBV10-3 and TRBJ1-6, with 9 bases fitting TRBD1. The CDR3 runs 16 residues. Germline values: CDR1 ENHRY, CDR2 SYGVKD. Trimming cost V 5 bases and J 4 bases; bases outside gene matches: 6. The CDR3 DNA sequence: TGTGCCATCAGTTGGGACAGGGTGGAATATAATTCACCCCTCCACTTT. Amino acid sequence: CAISWDRVEYNSPLHF.

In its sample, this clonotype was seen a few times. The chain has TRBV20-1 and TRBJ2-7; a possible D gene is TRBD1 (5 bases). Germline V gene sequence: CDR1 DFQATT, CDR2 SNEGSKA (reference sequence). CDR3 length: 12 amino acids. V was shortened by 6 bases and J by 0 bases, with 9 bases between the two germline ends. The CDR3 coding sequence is TGCAGTGCCCCCAGGGCCTCCTACGAGCAGTACTTC. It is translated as CSAPRASYEQYF.

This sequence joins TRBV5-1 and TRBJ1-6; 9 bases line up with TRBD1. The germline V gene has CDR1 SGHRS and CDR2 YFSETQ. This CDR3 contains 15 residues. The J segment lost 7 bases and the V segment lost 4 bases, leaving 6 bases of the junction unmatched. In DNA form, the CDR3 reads TGCGCCAGCAGCCAGAGACAGGGGGGGAATTCACCCCTCCACTTT. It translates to CASSQRQGGNSPLHF.

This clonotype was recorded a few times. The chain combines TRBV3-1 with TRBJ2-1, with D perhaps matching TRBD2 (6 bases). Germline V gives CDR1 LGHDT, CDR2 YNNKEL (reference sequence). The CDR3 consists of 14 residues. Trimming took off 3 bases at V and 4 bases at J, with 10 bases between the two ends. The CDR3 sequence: CASSHGSPYNEQFF. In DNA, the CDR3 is TGTGCCAGCAGCCACGGGAGCCCGTACAATGAGCAGTTCTTC.

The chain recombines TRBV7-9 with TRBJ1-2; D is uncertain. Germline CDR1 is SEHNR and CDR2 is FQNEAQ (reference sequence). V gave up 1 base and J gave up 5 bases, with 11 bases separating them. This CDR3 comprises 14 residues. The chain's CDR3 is CASSLVGRTYGYTF. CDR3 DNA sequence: TGTGCCAGCAGCTTAGTGGGCAGAACATATGGCTACACCTTC.

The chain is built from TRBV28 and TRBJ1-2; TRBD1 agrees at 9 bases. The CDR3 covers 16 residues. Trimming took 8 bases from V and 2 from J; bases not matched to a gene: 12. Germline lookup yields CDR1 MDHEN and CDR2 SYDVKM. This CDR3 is CASGSPRQGVNYGYTF. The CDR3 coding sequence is TGTGCCAGCGGTAGTCCCAGACAGGGGGTCAACTATGGCTACACCTTC.

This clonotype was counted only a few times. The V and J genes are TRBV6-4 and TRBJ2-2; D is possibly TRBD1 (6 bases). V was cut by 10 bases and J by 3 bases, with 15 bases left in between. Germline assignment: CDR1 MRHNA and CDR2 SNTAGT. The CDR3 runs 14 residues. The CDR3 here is CATSDSGDTGELFF. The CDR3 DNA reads TGTGCCACCTCGGACAGTGGTGACACCGGGGAGCTGTTTTTT.